This T cell receptor beta chain was observed in a study of early stage breast cancer tumors. Whole-study findings and limits: Commonly generated sequences made up most enriched TCRB sequences shared between patients. Compared with adjacent normal breast, tumors showed roughly 2.5-fold denser, more clonal T cells.

The CDR3 loop spans 13 amino acids. Germline assignment: CDR1 SGHVS and CDR2 FNYEAQ. V gave up 2 bases and J gave up 4 bases, with 5 bases separating them. Each sample had two DNA replicates, around 0.45 ug blood or around 1.4 ug tissue. Using immunoSEQ multiplex PCR, the repertoire was profiled, and TCRdb retains in-frame clones only, with some absent. The sample holds fewer than 80,000 clones, approximately 84% seen once. Comment on this clone: What it binds is unknown.

Specimen: blood. V gene TRBV7-6 combines with J gene TRBJ2-2; D is ambiguous. The source of this sequence is a person aged 40-50 years with breast cancer. For the CDR3, the DNA is TGTGCCAGCAGCTTATGGGGCACCGGGGAGCTGTTTTTT. It is translated as CASSLWGTGELFF. The complete variable domain, with remaining parts taken from reference TRBV7-6 and TRBJ2-2, reads GAGVSQSPRYKVTKRGQDVALRCDPISGHVSLYWYRQALGQGPEFLTYFNYEAQQDKSGLPNDRFSAERPEGSISTLTIQRTEQRDSAMYRCASSLWGTGELFFGEGSRLTVL.